The rows below give T cell receptor beta chains drawn from one sample of a study of T cell changes during pregnancy in multiple sclerosis. The repertoire was sequenced with immunoSEQ multiplex PCR; TCRdb's copy has only in-frame clones and lacks some. The table includes about 44,000 clones, just under 95% detected once. The source was CD4+ T cells from peripheral blood mononuclear cells, collected in the third trimester of pregnancy. These TCRs come from a female donor with multiple sclerosis, enrolled in a pregnancy study. CDR3s include the opening cysteine and the closing phenylalanine or tryptophan. Each record gives: D gene, clone size, V gene, J gene, CDR3 protein, CDR3 DNA. A D gene is named only where the DNA matches it firmly. The size of a clone is reported for some rows only, either as once, few or many, or as a class for expanded clones.

D gene: TRBD2
clone size: -
V gene: TRBV29-1
J gene: TRBJ2-1
CDR3 protein: CSVQSSSSGSSNEQFF
CDR3 DNA: TGCAGCGTTCAATCATCTTCTAGCGGGAGTTCCAATGAGCAGTTCTTC

D gene: TRBD1
clone size: few
V gene: TRBV18
J gene: TRBJ1-1
CDR3 protein: CASSPTGGHGNTEAFF
CDR3 DNA: TGTGCCAGCTCACCCACAGGGGGCCATGGTAACACTGAAGCTTTCTTT

D gene: TRBD1
clone size: -
V gene: TRBV7-6
J gene: TRBJ1-1
CDR3 protein: CASSKDRLSEAFF
CDR3 DNA: TGTGCCAGCAGCAAGGACAGGCTCTCTGAAGCTTTCTTT

D gene: -
clone size: -
V gene: TRBV29-1
J gene: TRBJ2-7
CDR3 protein: CSVEDPRGRSEQYF
CDR3 DNA: TGCAGCGTTGAAGATCCCCGGGGAAGGAGCGAGCAGTACTTC

D gene: -
clone size: -
V gene: TRBV6-6
J gene: TRBJ1-1
CDR3 protein: CASIGPLFYGTEAFF
CDR3 DNA: TGTGCCAGCATTGGGCCCTTATTCTATGGTACTGAAGCTTTCTTT

D gene: TRBD1
clone size: once
V gene: TRBV19
J gene: TRBJ2-7
CDR3 protein: CASSISRQGIHEQYF
CDR3 DNA: TGTGCCAGTAGTATATCGCGACAGGGAATCCACGAGCAGTACTTC

D gene: TRBD2
clone size: -
V gene: TRBV7-2
J gene: TRBJ2-5
CDR3 protein: CASSLGGSGETQYF
CDR3 DNA: TGTGCCAGCAGCTTAGGCGGGAGCGGGGAGACCCAGTACTTC

D gene: -
clone size: -
V gene: TRBV15
J gene: TRBJ2-7
CDR3 protein: CATSRDRGGSYEQYF
CDR3 DNA: TGTGCCACCAGCAGAGATAGAGGCGGCAGCTACGAGCAGTACTTC

D gene: -
clone size: -
V gene: TRBV27
J gene: TRBJ2-7
CDR3 protein: CASSLSTGSWSYEQYF
CDR3 DNA: TGTGCCAGCAGTTTATCGACGGGGTCTTGGAGCTACGAGCAGTACTTC

D gene: TRBD2
clone size: -
V gene: TRBV4-1
J gene: TRBJ2-1
CDR3 protein: CASSQITSVSNEQFF
CDR3 DNA: TGCGCCAGCAGCCAAATAACTAGCGTGAGCAATGAGCAGTTCTTC

D gene: TRBD1
clone size: -
V gene: TRBV5-1
J gene: TRBJ1-1
CDR3 protein: CASSTGTDWVTEAFF
CDR3 DNA: TGCGCCAGCAGCACCGGGACAGATTGGGTCACTGAAGCTTTCTTT

D gene: -
clone size: -
V gene: TRBV11-3
J gene: TRBJ2-1
CDR3 protein: CASSLSPRTKFF
CDR3 DNA: TGTGCCAGCAGCTTGAGTCCCCGAACGAAGTTCTTC

D gene: -
clone size: -
V gene: TRBV7-9
J gene: TRBJ2-7
CDR3 protein: CASSLEDTGSWRPKF
CDR3 DNA: TGTGCCAGCAGCTTAGAAGATACAGGGTCGTGGAGGCCTAAATTC